This passage covers 19 T cell receptor beta chains from one sample sequenced in a study of blood T cell repertoires in COVID-19. Generated by immunoSEQ multiplex PCR, the TCRdb table keeps only in-frame clones and is missing some. The sample includes about 230,000 clones, around 83% of them seen just once. Input material: peripheral blood. These receptors all come from a man of 80 years or more with acute or convalescent COVID-19.

The chain joins TRBV6-5 to TRBJ1-2, with 8 bases lining up with TRBD1. The CDR3 runs to 14 residues. The V segment lost 7 bases and the J segment 6 bases; nucleotides outside the gene matches: 10. Germline CDR1 reads MNHEY; CDR2 reads SVGAGI. The CDR3 bases are TGTGCCAGCACCGATTCGACAGGGGTTGATGGCTACACCTTC. Encoded protein: CASTDSTGVDGYTF.

The chain recombines TRBV7-3 with TRBJ2-2; 9 bases line up with TRBD1. V trimming: 0 bases; J trimming: 4 bases; junction bases outside the gene matches: 3. CDR3 length: 16 residues. The germline CDR1 and CDR2 sequences are SGHTA and FQGTGA. In nucleotides, the CDR3 is TGTGCCAGCAGCTTAACGCAGACAGGGGGCACCGGGGAGCTGTTTTTT. Translated, it gives CASSLTQTGGTGELFF.

This clone was picked up a small number of times. The CDR3 is CASRRDTGNYNEQFF. Written as DNA, the CDR3 is TGTGCCAGCAGGAGGGACACAGGGAACTACAATGAGCAGTTCTTC. The chain uses TRBV2 and TRBJ2-1, with D possibly being TRBD1 (6 bases). This CDR3 is built from 15 residues. Germline V lookup: CDR1 SNHLY, CDR2 FYNNEI. Between the trimmed V and J ends, which lost 6 bases and 3 bases, there was a span of 15 bases.

This chain uses TRBV5-1 with TRBJ2-5, with a weak D call TRBD2 (5 bases). Trimming removed 3 bases at V and 2 bases at J, with 8 bases between. The CDR3 is made up of 13 amino acids. Germline V lookup: CDR1 SGHRS, CDR2 YFSETQ. This CDR3 is CASSSGLQETQYF. CDR3 nucleotide sequence: TGCGCCAGCAGCTCCGGACTTCAAGAGACCCAGTACTTC.

This chain joins TRBV28 and TRBJ2-5; 10 bases are shared with TRBD2. CDR3 length equals 14 residues. Germline V gene sequence: CDR1 MDHEN, CDR2 SYDVKM. The junction had 4 bases not matched to a gene; V was cut back by 8 bases and J by 1 base. CDR3 amino acids: CASLAGGPQETQYF. DNA for the CDR3: TGTGCCAGCTTAGCGGGGGGCCCCCAAGAGACCCAGTACTTC.

This clone was observed once. The gene calls are TRBV6-5 and TRBJ2-7; possible D gene TRBD2, 6 bases. The CDR3 contains 15 residues. V lost 0 bases and J lost 1, with 10 bases in between. Germline V gives CDR1 MNHEY, CDR2 SVGAGI. As DNA, the CDR3 is TGTGCCAGCAGTTACTCGAATGCGGGGTCCTACGAGCAGTACTTC. Translating gives CASSYSNAGSYEQYF.

This sequence joins TRBV5-4 and TRBJ2-7; 9 positions agree with TRBD2. CDR1 SGHNT and CDR2 YYREEE come from the germline V gene (reference sequence). The CDR3 consists of 14 residues. The junction had 7 bases not matched to a gene; V was cut back by 4 bases and J by 5 bases. The CDR3 DNA reads as TGTGCCAGCAGCCCCGGGACTAGCCCCAACGAGCAGTACTTC. Its protein is CASSPGTSPNEQYF.

The CDR3: CASSLRGRETQYF. In DNA form, the CDR3 reads TGTGCCAGCAGTTTAAGGGGGAGAGAGACCCAGTACTTC. The rearrangement uses TRBV27 and TRBJ2-5, with D tentatively TRBD1 (6 bases). Germline CDR1 is MNHEY and CDR2 is SMNVEV (reference sequence). The V end lost 2 bases, the J end lost 4 bases, and 8 bases lay between the germline ends. The CDR3 has 13 amino acids.

The table lists this clone with a few counts. The chain is built from TRBV2 and TRBJ1-2; no clear D. The CDR3 has 13 amino acids. CDR1 and CDR2 (germline): SNHLY, FYNNEI. Trimming left V 3 bases short and J 7 bases short, with 12 bases between. This CDR3 is CASSDSVAVGYTF. The CDR3 nucleotides are TGTGCCAGCAGTGATTCGGTAGCAGTTGGCTACACCTTC.

The rearrangement uses TRBV19 and TRBJ2-7, with TRBD1 matching over 9 bases. CDR1 is LNHDA, CDR2 SQIVND, per germline (reference sequence). Trimming at V came to 5 bases and at J to 6 bases, leaving 11 bases not matched to a gene. This CDR3 is built from 15 residues. The CDR3 coding sequence is TGTGCCAGTAGTTCCCCGGACAGGGGCTCTCCCGAGCAGTACTTC. Its protein is CASSSPDRGSPEQYF.

The table lists this clone with a count of one. The J gene is TRBJ2-7, the V gene TRBV29-1, with a tentative D call TRBD2 (6 bases). The CDR3 covers 11 residues. Germline-derived CDR1 and CDR2 are SQVTM and ANQGSEA. The ends were cut back, 6 bases at V and 7 bases at J, with 13 bases in the middle. CDR3 in amino acids: CSVGTSWEQYF. Here the CDR3 DNA reads TGCAGCGTGGGGACTTCCTGGGAGCAGTACTTC.

The CDR3 loop is CASAPQGAGANVLTF. The DNA for the CDR3 is TGTGCCAGCGCCCCACAGGGGGCTGGGGCCAACGTCCTGACTTTC. This chain uses TRBV2 with TRBJ2-6, with 8 bases fitting TRBD1. Trimming cost V 8 bases and J 2 bases; bases outside gene matches: 5. The CDR3 consists of 15 residues. Looked up from germline, CDR1 is SNHLY and CDR2 is FYNNEI. Using reference TRBV2 and TRBJ2-6 for the parts outside the CDR3, the full variable domain is EPEVTQTPSHQVTQMGQEVILRCVPISNHLYFYWYRQILGQKVEFLVSFYNNEISEKSEIFDDQFSVERPDGSNFTLKIRSTKLEDSAMYFCASAPQGAGANVLTFGAGSRLTVL.

This clone was detected only a few times. The rearrangement uses TRBV19 and TRBJ1-5, with a possible D match to TRBD1 (6 bases). This CDR3 comprises 18 residues. Trimming removed 4 bases at V and 4 bases at J, with 23 bases between. Germline V gives CDR1 LNHDA, CDR2 SQIVND (reference sequence). CDR3 loop: CASSTISSGTRRNQPQHF. In nucleotides, the CDR3 is TGTGCCAGTAGTACGATTAGCTCCGGGACACGGAGAAATCAGCCCCAGCATTTT.

J is TRBJ2-5 and V is TRBV5-4; a possible D gene is TRBD1 (5 bases). V lost 2 bases and J 5 bases, leaving 13 bases between the germline ends. CDR1 is SGHNT, CDR2 YYREEE, per germline (reference sequence). The CDR3 spans 14 residues. CDR3 region: CASSFQGMGETQYF. The CDR3, as DNA: TGTGCCAGCAGCTTTCAGGGAATGGGGGAGACCCAGTACTTC.

The gene calls are TRBV5-1 and TRBJ2-1; 13 bases align to TRBD2. CDR1 and CDR2 (germline): SGHRS, YFSETQ. This CDR3 spans 16 amino acids. Germline trimming cut 4 bases from V and 6 bases from J; bases unmatched to any gene: 7. Here the CDR3 reads CASSVTGTSGINEQFF. As DNA, the CDR3 is TGCGCCAGCAGCGTAACCGGGACTAGCGGGATCAATGAGCAGTTCTTC.

The CDR3 bases are TGTGCCAGCAGCCAATCCGGGACAGGAAAGCAAGAGACCCAGTACTTC. This translates into CASSQSGTGKQETQYF. The rearrangement links TRBV14 to TRBJ2-5; 8 nucleotides match TRBD1. CDR1 SGHDN and CDR2 FVKESK come from the germline V gene. With 2 bases clipped from V and 2 bases from J, the junction kept 7 bases outside the gene matches. CDR3 length equals 16 residues.

The chain joins TRBV3-1 (or the pseudogene TRBV3-2) to TRBJ2-2; D gene uncertain. Trimming removed 6 bases from V and 4 bases from J, with 6 bases in between. This CDR3 spans 12 amino acids. Germline V gene lookup returns CDR1 LGHDT and CDR2 YNNKEL (reference sequence). DNA for the CDR3: TGTGCCAGCAGACGGTCCACCGGGGAGCTGTTTTTT. Protein: CASRRSTGELFF.

The gene calls are TRBV18 and TRBJ1-1; D possibly corresponds to TRBD1 (5 bases). Between the trimmed V and J ends, which lost 3 bases and 0 bases, there was a span of 11 bases. CDR3 length equals 15 residues. CDR1 and CDR2 from the germline V gene are KGHSH and LQKENI. CDR3 nucleotide sequence: TGTGCCAGCTCACCGGGGGGTAATGTGAACACTGAAGCTTTCTTT. Residues: CASSPGGNVNTEAFF.

In this sample, this clone turned up a few times. In the same sample, other DNA sequences code for this CDR3. The J gene is TRBJ2-7, the V gene TRBV4-2; TRBD1 matches 9 bases. The J segment lost 3 bases and the V segment lost 1 base, leaving 1 base of the junction unmatched. CDR1 is LGHNA and CDR2 is YNFKEQ in the germline V gene. There are 14 residues in the CDR3. The CDR3 nucleotides are TGTGCCAGCAGCCAAGGACAGGGGGACTACGAGCAGTACTTC. Protein product: CASSQGQGDYEQYF.